One sample yielded the 25 T cell receptor beta chains listed below, sequenced in a study of CD8+ T cells in alopecia areata listed by TCRdb under 2018. This sample's time point label indicates: around 24 weeks on oral tofacitinib. The treatment or condition tag for this specimen amounts to: oral pan-JAK inhibitor, 5-10 mg twice daily. Libraries were built with the immunoSEQ multiplex PCR assay. RNA was extracted from all samples and reverse transcribed into cDNA, which served as template for TCR sequencing. TCRdb took this table from immuneACCESS and kept in-frame rearrangements with V and J called. Such tables lack part of the clones; where checked against another copy, unresolved V genes explain under half of the gap, and the rest is unexplained. This sample holds roughly 200,000 clones; roughly three fifths were observed only once. In total, the top ten clones hold around 13% of the sample. Material: CD8+ T cells sorted from blood, obtained at week 24, from a patient treated with tofacitinib. These receptor sequences come from a human donor with alopecia areata.

The sample holds a few counts of this clone. V and J are TRBV7-9 and TRBJ2-3; D is uncertain. The germline CDR1 and CDR2 sequences are SEHNR and FQNEAQ (reference sequence). CDR3 size: 11 residues. V lost 4 bases to trimming and J lost 4 bases, with 3 bases between them. CDR3: CASSWSDTQYF. CDR3 nucleotides: TGTGCCAGCAGCTGGTCAGATACGCAGTATTTT.

This chain connects TRBV7-9 to TRBJ2-7; D may match TRBD1 or TRBD2 (6 bases each). Germline V gene sequence: CDR1 SEHNR, CDR2 FQNEAQ (reference sequence). The CDR3 runs 14 residues. The V gene lost 4 bases and the J gene lost 6 bases, with 16 bases spanning the gap. DNA for the CDR3: TGTGCCAGCAGCTCAGGGGTTAGCGGAGTCGAGCAGTACTTC. Amino acid sequence: CASSSGVSGVEQYF.

The chain recombines TRBV9 with TRBJ2-5; TRBD1 agrees at 7 bases. Germline V gene sequence: CDR1 SGDLS, CDR2 YYNGEE. CDR3 length: 13 amino acids. The junction had 0 bases not matched to a gene; V was cut back by 2 bases and J by 2 bases. CDR3 sequence: CASSVDRQETQYF. The CDR3 nucleotides read TGTGCCAGCAGCGTGGACAGGCAAGAGACCCAGTACTTC.

This clone was observed a few times. J is TRBJ2-7 and V is TRBV30, with TRBD2 identical over 10 bases. Germline CDR1 and CDR2: GTSNPN and SVGIG (reference sequence). Trimming cost V 5 bases and J 2 bases; bases outside gene matches: 3. This CDR3 is 13 amino acids long. The CDR3 spells CAWAGTSAYEQYF. The CDR3 region has the DNA TGTGCCTGGGCCGGGACTAGCGCCTACGAGCAGTACTTC.

This chain connects TRBV25-1 to TRBJ2-3; D is possibly TRBD1 (6 bases). CDR1 MGHDK and CDR2 SYGVNS come from the germline V gene. V lost 4 bases, J lost 1 base, and 12 bases lay in between. The CDR3 has 15 amino acids. CDR3 nucleotide sequence: TGTGCCAGCAGTGGCCGGGACACACGCACAGATACGCAGTATTTT. Its translation is CASSGRDTRTDTQYF. The whole variable domain, filled in from reference TRBV25-1 and TRBJ2-3, reads EADIYQTPRYLVIGTGKKITLECSQTMGHDKMYWYQQDPGMELHLIHYSYGVNSTEKGDLSSESTVSRIRTEHFPLTLESARPSHTSQYLCASSGRDTRTDTQYFGPGTRLTVL.

This clone was seen only a few times. The CDR3 nucleotides are TGTGCCACCGGGGGCCTGAAGGACAATGAGCAGTTCTTC. The encoded protein is CATGGLKDNEQFF. The chain recombines TRBV2 with TRBJ2-1; D tentatively reads TRBD1 or TRBD2 (6 bases each). Germline values: CDR1 SNHLY, CDR2 FYNNEI. The CDR3 length is 13 residues. V was shortened by 10 bases and J by 5 bases, with 15 bases between the two germline ends.

The gene calls are TRBV30 and TRBJ2-1; D assignment may be TRBD1 or TRBD2 (5 bases each). V was clipped by 1 base and J by 7 bases, with 14 bases between them. The germline CDR1 and CDR2 sequences are GTSNPN and SVGIG (reference sequence). CDR3 length equals 14 residues. The DNA for the CDR3 is TGTGCCTGGAGTGGAGGGGCAGGCAGGAATGAGCAGTTCTTC. This translates into CAWSGGAGRNEQFF.

A remark on this clone: Just one base apart from a much larger clone, this may be a read error. This CDR3 is CASSLDEGAYEQYF. In DNA form, the CDR3 reads TGTGCCAGCAGCTTAGACGAGGGGGCCTACGAGCAGTACTTC. The J gene is TRBJ2-7, the V gene TRBV7-6; weak D call: TRBD1 (6 bases). The CDR3 contains 14 residues. V lost 1 base to trimming and J lost 2 bases, with 9 bases between them. The germline CDR1 and CDR2 sequences are SGHVS and FNYEAQ.

This clone came up once. This chain links TRBV27 with TRBJ1-2, with a weak D call TRBD1 (5 bases). The V and J ends lost 4 bases and 6 bases respectively, with 12 bases between them. The CDR3 totals 13 residues. Germline V lookup: CDR1 MNHEY, CDR2 SMNVEV (reference sequence). Written as DNA, the CDR3 is TGTGCCAGCAGTTCCCTAAGAGGGGATGGCTACACCTTC. Amino acids: CASSSLRGDGYTF.

As to this clone: An end of the junction does not agree with germline; a read error may underlie this. The chain joins TRBV20-1 to TRBJ2-7, with a weak D call TRBD1 (6 bases). Germline V gives CDR1 DFQATT, CDR2 SNEGSKA (reference sequence). The CDR3 loop spans 11 amino acids. CDR3 nucleotides: TGCAGTGCTCCCCAGGGGTACGCGCAGTACTTC. This gives the protein CSAPQGYAQYF.

The chain has TRBV30 and TRBJ2-5, with 9 bases lining up with TRBD2. Germline V gene data show CDR1 as GTSNPN and CDR2 as SVGIG (reference sequence). This CDR3 contains 15 residues. The CDR3 here is CAYGASGGSQETQYF. The CDR3 DNA sequence: TGTGCTTACGGTGCGAGCGGGGGGTCCCAAGAGACCCAGTACTTC.

With regard to this clone: The sample holds other DNA sequences that translate to the same CDR3. The J gene is TRBJ2-7, the V gene TRBV29-1, with D possibly being TRBD1 (5 bases). This CDR3 region has 11 residues. Trimming shortened V by 3 bases and J by 5 bases, and 8 bases separated the two germline ends. Germline values: CDR1 SQVTM, CDR2 ANQGSEA. The CDR3 region is CSVEAGNEQYF. The CDR3 DNA sequence: TGCAGCGTTGAGGCAGGGAACGAGCAGTACTTC.

The chain joins TRBV7-2 to TRBJ2-3; 12 nucleotides agree with TRBD2. CDR3 size: 13 residues. Germline V gene data show CDR1 as SGHTA and CDR2 as FQGNSA. After removal of 8 bases from V and 10 bases from J, the junction contained 7 bases not matched to a gene. The CDR3, as DNA: TGTGCCAGCCGCGGACTAGCGGGGATTGCGCAGTATTTT. Protein sequence: CASRGLAGIAQYF.

The V gene is TRBV15, the J gene TRBJ1-1, with 8 bases matching TRBD1. Trimming removed 1 base from V and 6 bases from J; junction bases left unmatched: 7. The CDR3 runs to 15 residues. The germline V gene has CDR1 LNHNV and CDR2 YYDKDF (reference sequence). The CDR3 DNA is TGTGCCACCAGCAGAGGAAAATCACAGGGGGCTGAAGCTTTCTTT. This sequence encodes CATSRGKSQGAEAFF. Using reference TRBV15 and TRBJ1-1 for the parts outside the CDR3, the full variable domain is DAMVIQNPRYQVTQFGKPVTLSCSQTLNHNVMYWYQQKSSQAPKLLFHYYDKDFNNEADTPDNFQSRRPNTSFCFLDIRSPGLGDTAMYLCATSRGKSQGAEAFFGQGTRLTVV.

The V and J genes are TRBV5-6 and TRBJ2-3; 11 nucleotides agree with TRBD1. CDR3 length equals 16 residues. The V and J ends lost 5 bases and 2 bases, in that order; junction bases with no gene match: 7. The germline CDR1 and CDR2 sequences are SGHDT and YYEEEE. CDR3 DNA sequence: TGTGCCAGCAGATCGCCGGGACAGGGGGTCACAGATACGCAGTATTTT. It specifies CASRSPGQGVTDTQYF.

This CDR3 reads CATSRIEWVNTEAFF. DNA for the CDR3: TGTGCCACCAGCAGAATAGAGTGGGTGAACACTGAAGCTTTCTTT. The chain employs TRBV15 and TRBJ1-1, with unresolved D. The germline CDR1 and CDR2 sequences are LNHNV and YYDKDF (reference sequence). The CDR3 covers 15 residues. Trimming cost V 2 bases and J 0 bases, with 10 bases left between them.

The CDR3 DNA sequence: TGTGCCAGCAGCTCCGGGACAGGGAAAACTGGGGCCAACGTCCTGACTTTC. It specifies CASSSGTGKTGANVLTF. The chain uses TRBV13 and TRBJ2-6; TRBD1 matches at 9 bases. This CDR3 comprises 17 residues. J gave up 2 bases and V 4 bases, and 6 bases lay outside the gene matches. The germline gives CDR1 PRHDT, CDR2 FYEKMQ (reference sequence).

The chain has TRBV7-9 and TRBJ1-5; possibly TRBD1 for D (6 bases). Germline CDR1 reads SEHNR; CDR2 reads FQNEAQ (reference sequence). V shed 6 bases and J shed 5 bases, with 14 bases lying between them. There are 14 residues in the CDR3. The CDR3 region is CASSLDRFDQPQHF. The CDR3 nucleotides are TGTGCCAGCAGTCTCGACAGGTTCGATCAGCCCCAGCATTTT.

The chain links TRBV19 to TRBJ1-5; D gene ambiguous. Germline values: CDR1 LNHDA, CDR2 SQIVND (reference sequence). V was cut by 2 bases and J by 0 bases, with 14 bases left in between. The length of the CDR3 is 17 residues. The CDR3 DNA sequence: TGTGCCAGTAGTATAACTTCTGGAGAACATAGCAATCAGCCCCAGCATTTT. Translated, it gives CASSITSGEHSNQPQHF.

Only a few counts were recorded for this clone. The same CDR3 can be traced to other DNA sequences in this sample. The chain carries TRBV30 and TRBJ1-1; D is uncertain. The germline V gene encodes CDR1 GTSNPN and CDR2 SVGIG (reference sequence). The germline V and J ends were trimmed by 1 base and 1 base, with 4 bases remaining between them. The CDR3 length is 12 residues. In DNA, the CDR3 is TGTGCCTGGAGTGGGCAGAACACTGAAGCTTTCTTT. This translates into CAWSGQNTEAFF.

The rearrangement links TRBV29-1 to TRBJ2-7, with a weak D call TRBD1 (5 bases). CDR3 size: 13 residues. V gave up 6 bases and J gave up 3 bases, with 15 bases separating them. Germline lookup yields CDR1 SQVTM and CDR2 ANQGSEA. CDR3 DNA sequence: TGCAGCGTACTGACAGTCTTCAGCTACGAGCAGTACTTC. Its translation is CSVLTVFSYEQYF.

In this sample, this clone turned up once. The V and J genes are TRBV30 and TRBJ2-5; D is undetermined. Matching the DNA end better, TRBJ2-7 makes the J call doubtful. The germline gives CDR1 GTSNPN, CDR2 SVGIG (reference sequence). The CDR3 extends over 13 amino acids. CDR3 DNA sequence: TGTGCCTGGAGGCCAGGCCAATCCTACGAGCAGTACTTC. Its translation: CAWRPGQSYEQYF.

V usage is TRBV27 and J usage is TRBJ1-4; D gene unclear. Germline V lookup: CDR1 MNHEY, CDR2 SMNVEV (reference sequence). CDR3 length: 11 residues. The V end was cut by 7 bases, the J end by 7 bases, with 7 bases between. CDR3 sequence: CASMFSEKLFF. The CDR3 DNA is TGTGCCAGCATGTTCAGTGAAAAACTGTTTTTT.

This chain joins TRBV5-6 and TRBJ1-1; no reliable D call. The CDR3 length is 14 residues. Germline loops: CDR1 SGHDT, CDR2 YYEEEE. V was shortened by 2 bases and J by 1 base, with 9 bases between the two germline ends. CDR3 amino acids: CASSFRRANTEAFF. The CDR3 region has the DNA TGTGCCAGCAGCTTTCGCAGAGCGAACACTGAAGCTTTCTTT.

The rearrangement links TRBV2 to TRBJ1-2, with D maybe TRBD1 (5 bases). This CDR3 has 11 residues. The germline V gene encodes CDR1 SNHLY and CDR2 FYNNEI. Trimming cost V 8 bases and J 5 bases, with 9 bases left between them. The CDR3, as DNA: TGTGCCAGCGCTCGGGGGTATGGCTACACCTTC. Its translation: CASARGYGYTF.